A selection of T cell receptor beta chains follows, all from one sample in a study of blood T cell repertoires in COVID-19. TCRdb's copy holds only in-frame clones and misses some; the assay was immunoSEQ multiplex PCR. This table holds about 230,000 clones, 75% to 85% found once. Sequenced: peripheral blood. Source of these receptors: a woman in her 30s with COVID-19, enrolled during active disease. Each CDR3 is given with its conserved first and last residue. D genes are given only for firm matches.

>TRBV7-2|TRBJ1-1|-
TGTGCCAGCAGCTTAGGGGGGCACACGTTCAACACTGAAGCTTTCTTT
CASSLGGHTFNTEAFF
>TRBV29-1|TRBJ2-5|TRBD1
TGCAGCGTTGAGGGACAGATCTTTCAAGAGACCCAGTACTTC
CSVEGQIFQETQYF
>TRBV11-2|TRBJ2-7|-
TGTGCCAGCAGCCGGTCAGGCGAGCAGTACTTC
CASSRSGEQYF
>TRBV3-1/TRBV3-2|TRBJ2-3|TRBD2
TGTGCCAGCAGCCAAGATAGGCTAGCGGTGAGCACAGATACGCAGTATTTT
CASSQDRLAVSTDTQYF
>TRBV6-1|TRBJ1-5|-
TGTGCCAGCAGTGAAGCGGCGGGGTCTCATCAGCCCCAGCATTTT
CASSEAAGSHQPQHF
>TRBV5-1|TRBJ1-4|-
TGCGCCAGCAGCTTGGTCCAGGGCAGTGAAAAACTGTTTTTT
CASSLVQGSEKLFF
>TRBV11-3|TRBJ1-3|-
TGTGCCAGCAGCTCGGCGGTTGGAAACACCATATATTTT
CASSSAVGNTIYF
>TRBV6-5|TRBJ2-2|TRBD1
TGTGCCAGCAGTTACTCAGTGACAGGGTACGCCGGGGAGCTGTTTTTT
CASSYSVTGYAGELFF
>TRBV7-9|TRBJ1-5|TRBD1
TGTGCCAGCAGCAAACAGGGGCAGCCCCAGCATTTT
CASSKQGQPQHF
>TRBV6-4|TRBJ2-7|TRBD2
TGTGCCAGCAGGAGGGACGGGTTAACGTGGCTGGCGGGAGGGCCAGGGCAGTACTTC
CASRRDGLTWLAGGPGQYF
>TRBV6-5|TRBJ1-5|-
TGTGCCAGCAACAGGGACCCTAATCAGCCCCAGCATTTT
CASNRDPNQPQHF
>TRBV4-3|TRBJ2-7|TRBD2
TGCGCCAGCGGAGTGGGACTAGCGGGAGGTGGTGAGCAGTACTTC
CASGVGLAGGGEQYF
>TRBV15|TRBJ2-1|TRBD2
TGTGCCACCAGCAGGGGAGGGAGCGGGAGTTTCCTTGAGCAGTTCTTC
CATSRGGSGSFLEQFF